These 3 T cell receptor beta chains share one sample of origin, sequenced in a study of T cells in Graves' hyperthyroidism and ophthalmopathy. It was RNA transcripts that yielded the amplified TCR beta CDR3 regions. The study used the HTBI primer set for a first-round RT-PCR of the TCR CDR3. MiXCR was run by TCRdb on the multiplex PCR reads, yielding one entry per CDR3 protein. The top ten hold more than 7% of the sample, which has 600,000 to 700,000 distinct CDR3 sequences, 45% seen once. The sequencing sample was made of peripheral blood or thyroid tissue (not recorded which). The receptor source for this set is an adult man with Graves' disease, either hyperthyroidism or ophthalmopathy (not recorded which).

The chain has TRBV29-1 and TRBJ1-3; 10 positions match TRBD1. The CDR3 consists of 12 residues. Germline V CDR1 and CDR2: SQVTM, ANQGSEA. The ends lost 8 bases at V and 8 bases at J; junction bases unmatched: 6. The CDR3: CSSGQGVDTIYF. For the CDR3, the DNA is TGCAGCTCCGGACAGGGGGTGGACACCATATATTTT.

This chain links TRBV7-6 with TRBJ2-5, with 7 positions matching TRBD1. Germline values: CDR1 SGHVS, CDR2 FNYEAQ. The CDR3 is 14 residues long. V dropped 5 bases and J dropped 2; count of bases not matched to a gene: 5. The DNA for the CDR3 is TGTGCCAGCAGCAAAACGACAGGGCAAGAGACCCAGTACTTC. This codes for CASSKTTGQETQYF. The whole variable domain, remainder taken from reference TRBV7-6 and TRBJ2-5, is GAGVSQSPRYKVTKRGQDVALRCDPISGHVSLYWYRQALGQGPEFLTYFNYEAQQDKSGLPNDRFSAERPEGSISTLTIQRTEQRDSAMYRCASSKTTGQETQYFGPGTRLLVL.

The chain's CDR3 is CSATTSGPYEQYF. CDR3 bases: TGCAGTGCTACGACTAGCGGCCCCTACGAGCAGTACTTC. The chain employs TRBV20-1 and TRBJ2-7, with 9 bases identical to TRBD2. The CDR3 loop spans 13 amino acids. Trimming cost V 4 bases and J 2 bases; bases outside gene matches: 3. CDR1 is DFQATT and CDR2 is SNEGSKA in the germline V gene (reference sequence).